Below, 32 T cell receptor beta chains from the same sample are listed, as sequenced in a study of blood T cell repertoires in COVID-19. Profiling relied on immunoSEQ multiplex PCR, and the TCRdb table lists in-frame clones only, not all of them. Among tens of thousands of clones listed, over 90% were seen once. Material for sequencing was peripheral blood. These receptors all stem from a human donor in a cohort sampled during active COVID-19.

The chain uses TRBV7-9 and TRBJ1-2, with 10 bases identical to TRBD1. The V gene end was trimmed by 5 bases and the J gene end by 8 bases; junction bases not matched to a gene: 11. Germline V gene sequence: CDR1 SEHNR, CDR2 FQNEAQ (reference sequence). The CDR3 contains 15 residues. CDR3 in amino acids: CASSPYRTGGGGYTF. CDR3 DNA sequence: TGTGCCAGCAGCCCTTATAGGACAGGGGGTGGAGGCTACACCTTC.

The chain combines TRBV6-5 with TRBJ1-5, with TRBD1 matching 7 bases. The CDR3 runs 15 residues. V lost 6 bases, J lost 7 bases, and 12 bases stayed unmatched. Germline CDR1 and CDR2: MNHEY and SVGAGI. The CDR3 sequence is CASSQRQGVGQPQHF. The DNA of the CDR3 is TGTGCCAGCAGCCAAAGACAGGGTGTCGGGCAGCCCCAGCATTTT.

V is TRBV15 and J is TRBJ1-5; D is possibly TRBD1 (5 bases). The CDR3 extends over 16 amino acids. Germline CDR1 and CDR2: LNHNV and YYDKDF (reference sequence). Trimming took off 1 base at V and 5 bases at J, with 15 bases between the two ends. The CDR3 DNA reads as TGTGCCACCAGCAGAGGGGGGAGCCCGGGGGATCAGCCCCAGCATTTT. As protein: CATSRGGSPGDQPQHF.

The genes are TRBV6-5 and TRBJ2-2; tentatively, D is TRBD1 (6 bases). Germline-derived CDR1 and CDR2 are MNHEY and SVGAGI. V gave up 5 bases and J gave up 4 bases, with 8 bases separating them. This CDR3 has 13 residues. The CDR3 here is CASSTGFTGELFF. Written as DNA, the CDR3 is TGTGCCAGCAGTACAGGGTTCACCGGGGAGCTGTTTTTT.

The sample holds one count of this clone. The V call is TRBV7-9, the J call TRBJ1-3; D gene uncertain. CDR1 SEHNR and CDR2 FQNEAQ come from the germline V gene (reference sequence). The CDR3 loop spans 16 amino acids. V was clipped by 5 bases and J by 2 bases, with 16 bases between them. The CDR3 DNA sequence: TGTGCCAGCAGCGATAAAATAAGACTGACTGGAAACACCATATATTTT. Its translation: CASSDKIRLTGNTIYF.

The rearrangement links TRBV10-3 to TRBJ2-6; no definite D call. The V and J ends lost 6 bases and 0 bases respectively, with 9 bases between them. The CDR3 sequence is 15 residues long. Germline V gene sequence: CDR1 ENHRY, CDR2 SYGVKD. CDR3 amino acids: CAISAGSSGANVLTF. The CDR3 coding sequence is TGTGCCATCAGCGCTGGTAGCTCTGGGGCCAACGTCCTGACTTTC.

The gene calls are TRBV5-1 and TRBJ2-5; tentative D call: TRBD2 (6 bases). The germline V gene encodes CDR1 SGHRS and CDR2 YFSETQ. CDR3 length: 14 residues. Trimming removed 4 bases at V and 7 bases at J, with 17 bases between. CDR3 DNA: TGCGCCAGCAGCCCCGGGACGGCGGAGGGGACCCAGTACTTC. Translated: CASSPGTAEGTQYF.

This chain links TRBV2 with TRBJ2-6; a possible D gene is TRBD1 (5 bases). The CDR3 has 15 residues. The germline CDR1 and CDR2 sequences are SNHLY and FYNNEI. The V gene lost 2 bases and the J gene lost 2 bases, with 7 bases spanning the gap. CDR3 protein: CASSEIRAGANVLTF. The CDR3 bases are TGTGCCAGCAGTGAAATCAGGGCTGGGGCCAACGTCCTGACTTTC.

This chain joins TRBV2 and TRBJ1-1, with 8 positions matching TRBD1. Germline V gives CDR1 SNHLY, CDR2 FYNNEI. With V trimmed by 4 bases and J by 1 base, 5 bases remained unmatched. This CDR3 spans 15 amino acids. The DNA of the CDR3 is TGTGCCAGCAGTGGCCCGGGACAGGCGAACACTGAAGCTTTCTTT. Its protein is CASSGPGQANTEAFF. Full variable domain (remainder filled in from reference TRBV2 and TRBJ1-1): EPEVTQTPSHQVTQMGQEVILRCVPISNHLYFYWYRQILGQKVEFLVSFYNNEISEKSEIFDDQFSVERPDGSNFTLKIRSTKLEDSAMYFCASSGPGQANTEAFFGQGTRLTVV.

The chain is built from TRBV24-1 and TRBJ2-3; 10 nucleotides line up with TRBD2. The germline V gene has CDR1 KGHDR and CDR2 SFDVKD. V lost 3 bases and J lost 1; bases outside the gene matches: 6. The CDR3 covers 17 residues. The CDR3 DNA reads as TGTGCCACCAGTGATACCTTAGCGGGAGGTGGCACAGATACGCAGTATTTT. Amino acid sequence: CATSDTLAGGGTDTQYF.

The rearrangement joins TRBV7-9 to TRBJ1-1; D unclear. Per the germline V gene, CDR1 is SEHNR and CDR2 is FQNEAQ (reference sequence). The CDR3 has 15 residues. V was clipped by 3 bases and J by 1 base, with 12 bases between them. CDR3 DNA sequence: TGTGCCAGCAGCTTTTTGCTTGGCCCGAACACTGAAGCTTTCTTT. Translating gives CASSFLLGPNTEAFF.

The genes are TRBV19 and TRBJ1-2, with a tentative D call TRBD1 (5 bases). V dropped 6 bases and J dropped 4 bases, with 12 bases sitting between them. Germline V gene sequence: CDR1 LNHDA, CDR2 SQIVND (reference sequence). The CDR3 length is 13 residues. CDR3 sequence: CASRGQTLYGYTF. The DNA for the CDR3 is TGTGCCAGTAGAGGACAAACCCTCTATGGCTACACCTTC.

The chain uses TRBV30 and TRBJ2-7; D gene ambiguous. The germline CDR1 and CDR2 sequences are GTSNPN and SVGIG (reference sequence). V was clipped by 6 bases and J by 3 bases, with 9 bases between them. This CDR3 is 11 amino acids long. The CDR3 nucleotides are TGTGCCTGTGATAGGAGCTACGAGCAGTACTTC. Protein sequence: CACDRSYEQYF.

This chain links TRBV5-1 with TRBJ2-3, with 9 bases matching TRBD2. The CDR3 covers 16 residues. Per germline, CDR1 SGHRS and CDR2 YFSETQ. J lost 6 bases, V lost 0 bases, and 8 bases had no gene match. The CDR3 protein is CASSLAGTSNGDTQYF. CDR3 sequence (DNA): TGCGCCAGCAGCTTGGCCGGGACTAGCAATGGCGATACGCAGTATTTT.

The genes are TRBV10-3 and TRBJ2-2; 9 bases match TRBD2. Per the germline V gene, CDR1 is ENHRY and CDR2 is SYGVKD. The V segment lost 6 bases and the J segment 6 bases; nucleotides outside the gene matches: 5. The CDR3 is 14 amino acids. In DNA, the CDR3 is TGTGCCATCAGGGGACTAGCCGGATCCGGGGAGCTGTTTTTT. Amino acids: CAIRGLAGSGELFF.

This chain's CDR3 is CASSAGTSGRAGETQYF. The CDR3 DNA reads TGTGCCAGCAGCGCCGGGACTAGCGGGAGGGCCGGGGAGACCCAGTACTTC. J is TRBJ2-5 and V is TRBV9; 16 positions agree with TRBD2. The germline gives CDR1 SGDLS, CDR2 YYNGEE. Trimming at V came to 3 bases and at J to 5 bases, leaving 7 bases not matched to a gene. The CDR3 runs to 17 residues.

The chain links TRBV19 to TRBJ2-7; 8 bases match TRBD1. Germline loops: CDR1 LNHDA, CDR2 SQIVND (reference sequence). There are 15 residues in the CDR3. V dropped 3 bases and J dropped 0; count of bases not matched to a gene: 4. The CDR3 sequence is CASSIAQGASYEQYF. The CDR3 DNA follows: TGTGCCAGTAGTATCGCGCAGGGGGCCTCCTACGAGCAGTACTTC.

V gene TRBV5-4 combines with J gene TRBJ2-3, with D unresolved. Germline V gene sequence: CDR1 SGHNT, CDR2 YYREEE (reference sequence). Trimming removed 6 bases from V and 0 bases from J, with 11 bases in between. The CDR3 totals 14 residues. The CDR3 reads CASKITQSTDTQYF. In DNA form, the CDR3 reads TGTGCCAGCAAAATAACACAGAGCACAGATACGCAGTATTTT.

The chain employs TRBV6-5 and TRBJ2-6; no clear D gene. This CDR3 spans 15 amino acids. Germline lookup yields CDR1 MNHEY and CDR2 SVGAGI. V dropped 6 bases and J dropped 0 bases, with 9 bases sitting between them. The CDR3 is CASRARLSGANVLTF. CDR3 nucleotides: TGTGCCAGCAGGGCCCGTCTCTCTGGGGCCAACGTCCTGACTTTC.

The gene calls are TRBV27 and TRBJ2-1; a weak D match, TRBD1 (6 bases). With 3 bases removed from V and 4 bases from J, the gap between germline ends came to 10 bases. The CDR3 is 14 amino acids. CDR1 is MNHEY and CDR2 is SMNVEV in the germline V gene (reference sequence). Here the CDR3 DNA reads TGTGCCAGCAGTTTCCCGGACAGTTACAATGAGCAGTTCTTC. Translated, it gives CASSFPDSYNEQFF.

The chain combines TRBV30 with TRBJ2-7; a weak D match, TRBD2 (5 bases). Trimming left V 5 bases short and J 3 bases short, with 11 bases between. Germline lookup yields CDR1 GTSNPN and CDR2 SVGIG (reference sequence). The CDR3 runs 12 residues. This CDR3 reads CAWASSFYEQYF. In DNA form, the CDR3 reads TGTGCCTGGGCTAGCTCTTTCTACGAGCAGTACTTC.

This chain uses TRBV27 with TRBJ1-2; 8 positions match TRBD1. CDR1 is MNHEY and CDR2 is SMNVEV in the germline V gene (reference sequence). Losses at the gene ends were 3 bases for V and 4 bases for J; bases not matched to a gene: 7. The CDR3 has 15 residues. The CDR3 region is CASSLSRDRTYGYTF. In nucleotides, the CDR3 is TGTGCCAGCAGTTTGTCCCGGGACAGGACCTATGGCTACACCTTC.

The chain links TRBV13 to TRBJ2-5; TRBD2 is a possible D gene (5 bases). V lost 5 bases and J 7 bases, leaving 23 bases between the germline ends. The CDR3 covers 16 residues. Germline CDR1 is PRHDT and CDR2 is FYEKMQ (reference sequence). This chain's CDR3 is CASSPPPNGPRGTQYF. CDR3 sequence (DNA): TGTGCCAGCAGCCCCCCCCCTAACGGCCCCCGGGGGACCCAGTACTTC. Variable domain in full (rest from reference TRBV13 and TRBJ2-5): AAGVIQSPRHLIKEKRETATLKCYPIPRHDTVYWYQQGPGQDPQFLISFYEKMQSDKGSIPDRFSAQQFSDYHSELNMSSLELGDSALYFCASSPPPNGPRGTQYFGPGTRLLVL.

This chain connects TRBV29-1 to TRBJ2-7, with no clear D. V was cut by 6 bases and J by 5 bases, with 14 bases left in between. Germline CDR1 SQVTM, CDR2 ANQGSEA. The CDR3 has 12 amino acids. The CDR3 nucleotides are TGCAGCGTCGCGGCGTCAGTGAACGAGCAGTACTTC. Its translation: CSVAASVNEQYF.

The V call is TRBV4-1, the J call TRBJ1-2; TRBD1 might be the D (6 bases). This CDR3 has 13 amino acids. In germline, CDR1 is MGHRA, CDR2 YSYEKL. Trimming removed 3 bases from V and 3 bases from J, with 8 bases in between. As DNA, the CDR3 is TGCGCCAGCAGCCACGGACAGTACTATGGCTACACCTTC. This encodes CASSHGQYYGYTF.

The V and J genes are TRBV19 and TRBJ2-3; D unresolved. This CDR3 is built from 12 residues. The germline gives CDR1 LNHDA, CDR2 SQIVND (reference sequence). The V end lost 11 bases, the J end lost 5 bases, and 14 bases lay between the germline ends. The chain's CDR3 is CASQEHGDTQYF. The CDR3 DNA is TGTGCCTCCCAAGAGCACGGAGATACGCAGTATTTT.

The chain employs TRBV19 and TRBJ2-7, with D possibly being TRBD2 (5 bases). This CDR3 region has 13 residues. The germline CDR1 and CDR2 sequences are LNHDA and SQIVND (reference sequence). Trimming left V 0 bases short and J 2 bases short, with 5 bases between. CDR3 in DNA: TGTGCCAGTAGTATAGACGGGACCTACGAGCAGTACTTC. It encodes CASSIDGTYEQYF.

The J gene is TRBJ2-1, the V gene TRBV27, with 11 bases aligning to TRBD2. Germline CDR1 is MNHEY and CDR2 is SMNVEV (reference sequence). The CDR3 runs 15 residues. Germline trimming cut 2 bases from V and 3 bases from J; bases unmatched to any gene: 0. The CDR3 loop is CASSLGTSGYNEQFF. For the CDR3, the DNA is TGTGCCAGCAGTTTAGGGACTAGCGGCTACAATGAGCAGTTCTTC.

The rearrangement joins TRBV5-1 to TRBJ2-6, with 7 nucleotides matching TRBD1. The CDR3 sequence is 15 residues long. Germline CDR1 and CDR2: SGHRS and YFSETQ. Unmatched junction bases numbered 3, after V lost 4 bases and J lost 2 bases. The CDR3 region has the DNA TGCGCCAGCAGCATTGGGACAGCTGGGGCCAACGTCCTGACTTTC. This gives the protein CASSIGTAGANVLTF.

CDR3 nucleotides: TGTGCCAGCTCATCCTACACCGCGCGAGGGATTCAGTACTTC. Translation gives CASSSYTARGIQYF. The chain links TRBV18 to TRBJ2-4; possibly TRBD2 for D (5 bases). Germline CDR1 reads KGHSH; CDR2 reads LQKENI. This CDR3 has 14 residues. Between the trimmed V and J ends, which lost 5 bases and 10 bases, there was a span of 18 bases.

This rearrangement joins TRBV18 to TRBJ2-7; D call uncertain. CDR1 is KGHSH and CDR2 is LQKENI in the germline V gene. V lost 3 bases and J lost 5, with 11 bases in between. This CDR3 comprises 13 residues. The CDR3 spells CASSPAPAHEQYF. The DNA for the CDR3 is TGTGCCAGCTCACCGGCCCCCGCCCACGAGCAGTACTTC.

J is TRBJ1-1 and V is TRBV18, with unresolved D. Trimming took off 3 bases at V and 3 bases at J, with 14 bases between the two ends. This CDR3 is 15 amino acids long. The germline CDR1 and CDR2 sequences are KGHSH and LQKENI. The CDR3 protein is CASSPGSGGYTEAFF. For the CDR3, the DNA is TGTGCCAGCTCACCTGGGTCCGGAGGGTACACTGAAGCTTTCTTT.